A selection of T cell receptor beta chains follows, all from one sample in a study of blood T cell repertoires in COVID-19. The assay was immunoSEQ multiplex PCR, and TCRdb's table has in-frame clones only and misses some. The sample includes approximately 81,000 clones, 90% to 95% of them seen just once. The specimen sequenced was peripheral blood. The receptor source for this set is a woman in her 50s in a cohort sampled during active COVID-19. Both conserved end residues are part of each CDR3. The order of the fields is V gene, clone size, CDR3 length, D gene, J gene, CDR3 protein, CDR3 DNA. A D gene is named only where the DNA matches it firmly. Clone size is shown for a subset of rows, as once, few, many or a class of expanded clone.

TRBV5-1	NA	15	TRBD1	TRBJ1-4	CASSLFPGQGEKLFF	TGCGCCAGCAGCTTGTTTCCGGGACAGGGAGAAAAACTGTTTTTT
TRBV7-2	NA	12	NA	TRBJ2-7	CASSLVPSEQYF	TGTGCCAGCAGCTTAGTTCCCAGCGAGCAGTACTTC
TRBV6-5	NA	14	TRBD2	TRBJ2-1	CASSLLAGGDEQFF	TGTGCCAGCAGTTTACTAGCGGGAGGGGATGAGCAGTTCTTC
TRBV11-3	NA	13	NA	TRBJ2-5	CASSLGGWETQYF	TGTGCCAGCAGCTTAGGTGGCTGGGAGACCCAGTACTTC
TRBV27	NA	14	NA	TRBJ1-2	CASRATGANYGYTF	TGTGCCAGCAGAGCGACAGGAGCTAACTATGGCTACACCTTC
TRBV10-3	NA	15	TRBD1	TRBJ1-6	CAISERDRENSPLHF	TGTGCCATCAGTGAACGGGACAGGGAAAATTCACCCCTCCACTTT
TRBV19	NA	12	TRBD1	TRBJ2-7	CATRDRNYEQYF	TGTGCCACTAGGGACAGGAACTACGAGCAGTACTTC
TRBV24-1	NA	17	TRBD2	TRBJ2-1	CATSDLGRGEYTDEQFF	TGTGCCACCAGTGATTTAGGCCGGGGGGAATATACCGATGAGCAGTTCTTC
TRBV11-2	NA	15	NA	TRBJ2-1	CASSGLRGSYNEQFF	TGTGCCAGCAGCGGACTCCGGGGATCCTACAATGAGCAGTTCTTC
TRBV24-1	NA	16	TRBD2	TRBJ2-1	CATSDRSVAGGGEQFF	TGTGCCACCAGTGATCGGTCAGTAGCGGGAGGGGGTGAGCAGTTCTTC
TRBV28	NA	11	NA	TRBJ1-2	CASGTNYGYTF	TGTGCCAGCGGGACAAACTATGGCTACACCTTC
TRBV2	NA	15	TRBD1	TRBJ1-5	CASSQLGTGGKPQHF	TGTGCCAGCAGCCAATTGGGGACAGGGGGCAAGCCCCAGCATTTT
TRBV6-5	NA	15	TRBD2	TRBJ2-2	CASPGLAGFTGELFF	TGTGCCAGCCCGGGACTAGCGGGTTTCACCGGGGAGCTGTTTTTT
TRBV27	few	15	TRBD2	TRBJ2-7	CASRLSGGGPYEQYF	TGTGCCAGCAGGTTAAGCGGGGGCGGACCCTACGAGCAGTACTTC
TRBV28	NA	14	TRBD2	TRBJ2-7	CASWSGGTPYEQYF	TGTGCCAGCTGGTCGGGGGGGACACCCTACGAGCAGTACTTC
TRBV9	NA	14	NA	TRBJ1-1	CASSAGGQNTEAFF	TGTGCCAGCAGCGCGGGGGGACAGAACACTGAAGCTTTCTTT
TRBV5-5	NA	18	NA	TRBJ1-5	CASSLDTVFNIVSQPQHF	TGTGCCAGCAGCTTGGATACGGTTTTTAATATAGTAAGTCAGCCCCAGCATTTT
TRBV3-1/TRBV3-2	NA	14	TRBD2	TRBJ2-5	CASSSAGGQETQYF	TGTGCCAGCAGTTCCGCGGGGGGTCAAGAGACCCAGTACTTC